The next 11 T cell receptor beta chains were all read from a single sample in a study of cytomegalovirus exposure and HLA in healthy donors. Primers for the PCR totalled 60 Vbeta and 13 Jbeta. Some clones are missing from TCRdb's copy, which holds only in-frame ones; the method was immunoSEQ multiplex PCR. Here the sample spans nearly 110,000 clones, more than 60% being singletons. Source material: PBMCs. These receptors all stem from a woman aged 45-65 years in good health and CMV-seropositive.

The CDR3 DNA reads TGTGCCAGCAGCTTGGACGCAGATTCACCCCTCCACTTT. Its translation is CASSLDADSPLHF. This sequence joins TRBV5-6 and TRBJ1-6; D not resolved. This CDR3 contains 13 residues. Trimming took 0 bases from V and 8 from J, leaving 6 bases between them. Germline CDR1 is SGHDT and CDR2 is YYEEEE. The variable domain in full, with the rest retrieved from reference TRBV5-6 and TRBJ1-6, is DAGVTQSPTHLIKTRGQQVTLRCSPKSGHDTVSWYQQALGQGPQFIFQYYEEEERQRGNFPDRFSGHQFPNYSSELNVNALLLGDSALYLCASSLDADSPLHFGNGTRLTVT.

In this sample, this clone turned up a few times. The rearrangement uses TRBV29-1 and TRBJ1-1, with 7 positions matching TRBD1. V dropped 6 bases and J dropped 1; count of bases not matched to a gene: 5. Germline V gene sequence: CDR1 SQVTM, CDR2 ANQGSEA. The length of the CDR3 is 13 residues. The DNA for the CDR3 is TGCAGCGTCCTAGGGACAGCGAACACTGAAGCTTTCTTT. Translated: CSVLGTANTEAFF. The full variable domain, with the rest looked up from reference TRBV29-1 and TRBJ1-1, is SAVISQKPSRDICQRGTSLTIQCQVDSQVTMMFWYRQQPGQSLTLIATANQGSEATYESGFVIDKFPISRPNLTFSTLTVSNMSPEDSSIYLCSVLGTANTEAFFGQGTRLTVV.

This clone was detected a few times. This chain uses TRBV28 with TRBJ2-3; 8 nucleotides agree with TRBD2. V was pared by 10 bases and J by 2 bases, with 8 bases of the junction left unmatched. Germline V gives CDR1 MDHEN, CDR2 SYDVKM. The length of the CDR3 is 14 residues. CDR3 loop: CATGSAGDTDTQYF. The CDR3 DNA is TGTGCCACGGGATCAGCGGGGGACACAGATACGCAGTATTTT.

The V call is TRBV29-1, the J call TRBJ2-1, with 10 bases lining up with TRBD1. This CDR3 is built from 14 residues. The ends lost 2 bases at V and 7 bases at J; junction bases unmatched: 5. Germline lookup yields CDR1 SQVTM and CDR2 ANQGSEA. The CDR3 protein is CSVESGTGVNEQFF. For the CDR3, the DNA is TGCAGCGTTGAATCCGGGACAGGGGTGAATGAGCAGTTCTTC.

V is TRBV30 and J is TRBJ2-7; D gene uncertain. Trimming pared 0 bases from V and 4 bases from J, leaving 4 bases between. CDR1 is GTSNPN, CDR2 SVGIG, per germline (reference sequence). The CDR3 covers 11 residues. CDR3 bases: TGTGCCTGGAGTGTACTTTACGAGCAGTACTTC. Its protein product is CAWSVLYEQYF.

V usage is TRBV19 and J usage is TRBJ2-3, with unresolved D. The germline V gene has CDR1 LNHDA and CDR2 SQIVND (reference sequence). The CDR3 covers 13 residues. Trimming took off 3 bases at V and 2 bases at J, with 6 bases between the two ends. The CDR3 nucleotides are TGTGCCAGTAGTATTAAGCACACAGATACGCAGTATTTT. It yields the protein CASSIKHTDTQYF.

The chain combines TRBV4-3 with TRBJ2-1, with 8 bases aligning to TRBD2. The germline V gene has CDR1 LGHNA and CDR2 YSLEER. V lost 4 bases to trimming and J lost 0 bases; unmatched junction nucleotides: 8. CDR3 length equals 17 residues. CDR3 nucleotides: TGCGCCAGCAGCCCCGGACTAGCAGCGAGCTCCTACAATGAGCAGTTCTTC. This codes for CASSPGLAASSYNEQFF.

In the case of this clone: This same CDR3 is encoded by further DNA sequences in the sample. This rearrangement joins TRBV4-1 to TRBJ1-1, with D perhaps TRBD1 (5 bases). CDR3 length: 15 residues. The germline V gene encodes CDR1 MGHRA and CDR2 YSYEKL. Trimming shortened V by 4 bases and J by 1 base, and 13 bases separated the two germline ends. The CDR3 bases are TGCGCCAGCAGCCTATCCGGGGGGGGGAACACTGAAGCTTTCTTT. Translation: CASSLSGGGNTEAFF.

The rearrangement links TRBV7-9 to TRBJ1-2; D is uncertain. Between the trimmed V and J ends, which lost 1 base and 6 bases, there was a span of 9 bases. CDR1 and CDR2 (germline): SEHNR, FQNEAQ (reference sequence). This CDR3 region has 13 residues. This chain's CDR3 is CASSLEVGHGYTF. CDR3 nucleotide sequence: TGTGCCAGCAGCTTAGAGGTGGGCCATGGCTACACCTTC.

This chain connects TRBV5-4 to TRBJ2-2; D may be TRBD1 (5 bases). Per the germline V gene, CDR1 is SGHNT and CDR2 is YYREEE (reference sequence). Trimming removed 1 base from V and 2 bases from J, with 9 bases in between. There are 15 residues in the CDR3. CDR3 sequence reads: CASSLPGPNTGELFF. The DNA of the CDR3 is TGTGCCAGCAGCTTGCCAGGGCCCAACACCGGGGAGCTGTTTTTT.

The genes are TRBV10-3 and TRBJ1-2, with TRBD1 matching 7 bases. The length of the CDR3 is 14 residues. CDR1 ENHRY and CDR2 SYGVKD come from the germline V gene. Germline trimming cut 5 bases from V and 4 bases from J; bases unmatched to any gene: 7. CDR3 region: CAISPPGQSYGYTF. The CDR3 region has the DNA TGTGCCATCAGTCCACCGGGACAGTCCTATGGCTACACCTTC.